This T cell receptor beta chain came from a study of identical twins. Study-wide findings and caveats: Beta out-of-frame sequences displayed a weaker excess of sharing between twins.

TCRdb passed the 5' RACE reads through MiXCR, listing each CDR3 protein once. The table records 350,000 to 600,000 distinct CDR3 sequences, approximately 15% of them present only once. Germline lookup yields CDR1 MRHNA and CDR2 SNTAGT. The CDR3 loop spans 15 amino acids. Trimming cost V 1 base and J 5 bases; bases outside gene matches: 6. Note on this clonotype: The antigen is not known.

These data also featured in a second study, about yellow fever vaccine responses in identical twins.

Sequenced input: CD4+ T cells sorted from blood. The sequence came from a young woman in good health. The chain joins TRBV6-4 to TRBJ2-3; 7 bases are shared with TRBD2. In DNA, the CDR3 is TGTGCCAGCAGTGACTTCACTAGCGATCGAGATACGCAGTATTTT. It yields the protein CASSDFTSDRDTQYF.